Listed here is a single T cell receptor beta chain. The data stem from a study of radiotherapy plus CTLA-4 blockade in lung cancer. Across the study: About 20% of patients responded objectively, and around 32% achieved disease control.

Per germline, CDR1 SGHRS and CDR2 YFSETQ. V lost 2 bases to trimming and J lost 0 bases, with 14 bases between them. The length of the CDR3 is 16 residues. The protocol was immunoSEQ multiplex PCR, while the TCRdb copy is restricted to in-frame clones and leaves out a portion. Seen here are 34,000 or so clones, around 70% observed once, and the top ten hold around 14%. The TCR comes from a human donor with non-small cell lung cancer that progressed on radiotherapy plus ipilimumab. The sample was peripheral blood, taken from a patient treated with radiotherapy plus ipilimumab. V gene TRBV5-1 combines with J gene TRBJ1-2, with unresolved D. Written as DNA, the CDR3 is TGCGCCAGCAGCTTAGGAGAACTACTCTCTAACTATGGCTACACCTTC. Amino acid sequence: CASSLGELLSNYGYTF.